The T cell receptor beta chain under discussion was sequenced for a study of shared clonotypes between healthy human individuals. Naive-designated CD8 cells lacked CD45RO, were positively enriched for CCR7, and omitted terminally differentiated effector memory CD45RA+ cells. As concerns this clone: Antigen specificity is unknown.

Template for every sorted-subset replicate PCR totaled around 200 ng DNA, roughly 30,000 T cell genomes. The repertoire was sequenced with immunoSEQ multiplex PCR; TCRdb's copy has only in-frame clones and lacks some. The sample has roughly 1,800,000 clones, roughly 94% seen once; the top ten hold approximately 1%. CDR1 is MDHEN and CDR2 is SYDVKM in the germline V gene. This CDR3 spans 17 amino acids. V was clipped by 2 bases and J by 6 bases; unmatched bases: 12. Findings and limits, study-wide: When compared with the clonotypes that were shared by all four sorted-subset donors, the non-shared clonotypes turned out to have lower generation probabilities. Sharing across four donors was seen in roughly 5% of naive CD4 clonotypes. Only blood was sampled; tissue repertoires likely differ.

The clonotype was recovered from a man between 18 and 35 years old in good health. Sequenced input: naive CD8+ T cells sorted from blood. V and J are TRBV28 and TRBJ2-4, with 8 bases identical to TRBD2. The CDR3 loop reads CASSLSLFSGAGNIQYF. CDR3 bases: TGTGCCAGCAGTTTAAGCTTGTTTAGCGGGGCGGGAAACATTCAGTACTTC. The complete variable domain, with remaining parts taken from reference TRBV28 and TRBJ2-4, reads DVKVTQSSRYLVKRTGEKVFLECVQDMDHENMFWYRQDPGLGLRLIYFSYDVKMKEKGDIPEGYSVSREKKERFSLILESASTNQTSMYLCASSLSLFSGAGNIQYFGAGTRLSVL.